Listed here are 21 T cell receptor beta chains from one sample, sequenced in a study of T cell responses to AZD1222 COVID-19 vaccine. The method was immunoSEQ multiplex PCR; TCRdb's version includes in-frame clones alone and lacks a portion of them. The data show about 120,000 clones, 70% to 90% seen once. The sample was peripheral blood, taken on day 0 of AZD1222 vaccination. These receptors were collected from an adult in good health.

The CDR3 reads CATSDSGTLSYNEQFF. Written as DNA, the CDR3 is TGTGCCACCAGTGATTCGGGGACTCTCTCCTACAATGAGCAGTTCTTC. V usage is TRBV24-1 and J usage is TRBJ2-1; a weak D match, TRBD2 (6 bases). Deletions cut 2 bases from V and 0 bases from J, with 10 bases between. The length of the CDR3 is 16 residues. Germline V gene sequence: CDR1 KGHDR, CDR2 SFDVKD.

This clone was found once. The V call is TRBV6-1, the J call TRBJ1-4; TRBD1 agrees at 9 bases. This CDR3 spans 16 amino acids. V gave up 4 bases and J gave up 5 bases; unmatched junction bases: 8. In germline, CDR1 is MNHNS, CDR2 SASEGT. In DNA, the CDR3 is TGTGCCAGCAGTGTTCCTACAGGGGGCAGGAATGAAAAACTGTTTTTT. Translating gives CASSVPTGGRNEKLFF.

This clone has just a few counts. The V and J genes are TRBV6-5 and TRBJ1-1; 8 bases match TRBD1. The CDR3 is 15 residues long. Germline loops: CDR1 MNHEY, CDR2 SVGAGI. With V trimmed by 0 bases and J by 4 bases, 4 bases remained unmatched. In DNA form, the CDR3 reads TGTGCCAGCAGTTACTCGACAGGGGCGGGCACTGAAGCTTTCTTT. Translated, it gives CASSYSTGAGTEAFF.

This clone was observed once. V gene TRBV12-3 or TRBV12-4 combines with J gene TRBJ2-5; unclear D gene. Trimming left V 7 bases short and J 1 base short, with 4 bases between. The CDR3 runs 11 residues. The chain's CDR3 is CASKLQETQYF. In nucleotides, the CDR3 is TGTGCCAGCAAACTCCAAGAGACCCAGTACTTC.

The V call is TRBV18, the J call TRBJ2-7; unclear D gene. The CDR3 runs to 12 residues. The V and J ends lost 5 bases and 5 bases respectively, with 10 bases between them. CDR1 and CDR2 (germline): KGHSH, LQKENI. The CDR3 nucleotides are TGTGCCAGCTCAGCAGTGAGTAACGAGCAGTACTTC. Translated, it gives CASSAVSNEQYF.

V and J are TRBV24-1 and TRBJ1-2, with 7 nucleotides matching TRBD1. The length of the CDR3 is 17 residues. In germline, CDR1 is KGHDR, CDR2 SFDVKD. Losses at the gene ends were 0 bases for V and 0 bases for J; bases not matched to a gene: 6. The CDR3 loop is CATSDLLPGQANYGYTF. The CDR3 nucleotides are TGTGCCACCAGTGATTTGCTACCAGGACAGGCTAACTATGGCTACACCTTC.

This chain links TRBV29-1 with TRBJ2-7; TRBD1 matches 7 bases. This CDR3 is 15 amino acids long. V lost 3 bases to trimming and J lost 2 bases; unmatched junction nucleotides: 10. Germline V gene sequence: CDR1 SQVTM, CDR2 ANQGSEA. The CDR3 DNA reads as TGCAGCGTTGAGGGCCCCGGGACAGCCGCCTACGAGCAGTACTTC. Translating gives CSVEGPGTAAYEQYF.

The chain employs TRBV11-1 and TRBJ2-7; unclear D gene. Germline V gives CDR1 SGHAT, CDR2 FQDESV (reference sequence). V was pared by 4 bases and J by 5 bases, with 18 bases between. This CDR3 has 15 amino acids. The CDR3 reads CASSSSVGPMDEQYF. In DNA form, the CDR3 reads TGTGCCAGCAGCTCATCGGTCGGACCGATGGACGAGCAGTACTTC.

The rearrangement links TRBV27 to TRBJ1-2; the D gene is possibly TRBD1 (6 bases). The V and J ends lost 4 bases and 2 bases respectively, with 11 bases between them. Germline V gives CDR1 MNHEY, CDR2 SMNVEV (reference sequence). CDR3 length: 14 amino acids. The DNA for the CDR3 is TGTGCCAGCAGTTGGGGGGCAGGGAACTATGGCTACACCTTC. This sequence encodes CASSWGAGNYGYTF.

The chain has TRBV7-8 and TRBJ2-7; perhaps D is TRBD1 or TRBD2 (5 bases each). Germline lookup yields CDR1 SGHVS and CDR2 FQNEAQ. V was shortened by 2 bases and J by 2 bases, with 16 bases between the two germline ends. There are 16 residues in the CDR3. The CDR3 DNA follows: TGTGCCAGCAGCTTACCCGGGGCGTACCAGCCCTACGAGCAGTACTTC. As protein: CASSLPGAYQPYEQYF.

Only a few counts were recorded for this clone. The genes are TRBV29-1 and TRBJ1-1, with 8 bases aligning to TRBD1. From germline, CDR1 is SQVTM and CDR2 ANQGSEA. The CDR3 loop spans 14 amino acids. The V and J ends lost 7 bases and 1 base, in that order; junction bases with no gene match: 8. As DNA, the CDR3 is TGCAGCGCATCACCACAGGGGGGGAACACTGAAGCTTTCTTT. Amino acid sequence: CSASPQGGNTEAFF.

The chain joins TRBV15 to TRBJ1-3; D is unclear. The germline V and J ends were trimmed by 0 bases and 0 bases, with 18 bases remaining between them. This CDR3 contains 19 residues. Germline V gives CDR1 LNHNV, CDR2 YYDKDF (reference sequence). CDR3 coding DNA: TGTGCCACCAGCAGAGAGCTTAGGACTGTTCGAGACTCTGGAAACACCATATATTTT. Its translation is CATSRELRTVRDSGNTIYF.

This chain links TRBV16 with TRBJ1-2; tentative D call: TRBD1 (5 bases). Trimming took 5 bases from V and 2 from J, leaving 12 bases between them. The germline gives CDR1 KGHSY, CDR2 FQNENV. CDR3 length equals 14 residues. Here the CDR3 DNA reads TGTGCCAGCAGCACTGGGGCCAGAAACTATGGCTACACCTTC. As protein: CASSTGARNYGYTF.

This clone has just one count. The CDR3 region has the DNA TGTGCCAGCAGTTACCCCGGTACCACTGAAGCTTTCTTT. Encoded protein: CASSYPGTTEAFF. J is TRBJ1-1 and V is TRBV6-5; D gene ambiguous. Trimming removed 2 bases at V and 4 bases at J, with 8 bases between. Germline V lookup: CDR1 MNHEY, CDR2 SVGAGI. The length of the CDR3 is 13 residues.

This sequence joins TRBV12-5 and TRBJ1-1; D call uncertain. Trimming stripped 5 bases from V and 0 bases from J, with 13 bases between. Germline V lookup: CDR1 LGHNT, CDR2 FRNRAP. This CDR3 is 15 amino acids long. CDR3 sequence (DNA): TGTGCTAGTGGTCTCCCCAGACACGTGAACACTGAAGCTTTCTTT. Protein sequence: CASGLPRHVNTEAFF.

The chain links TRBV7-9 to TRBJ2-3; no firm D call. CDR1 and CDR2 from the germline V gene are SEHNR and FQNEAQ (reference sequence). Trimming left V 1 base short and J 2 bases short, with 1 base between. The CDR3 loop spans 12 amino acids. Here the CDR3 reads CASSLDTDTQYF. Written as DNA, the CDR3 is TGTGCCAGCAGCTTAGACACAGATACGCAGTATTTT.

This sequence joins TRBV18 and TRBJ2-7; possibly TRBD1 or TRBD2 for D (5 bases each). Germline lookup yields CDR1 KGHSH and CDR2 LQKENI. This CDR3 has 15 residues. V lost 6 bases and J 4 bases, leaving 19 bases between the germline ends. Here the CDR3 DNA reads TGTGCCAGCTCGTCCAACCGGGACGGGTTTTACGAGCAGTACTTC. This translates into CASSSNRDGFYEQYF.

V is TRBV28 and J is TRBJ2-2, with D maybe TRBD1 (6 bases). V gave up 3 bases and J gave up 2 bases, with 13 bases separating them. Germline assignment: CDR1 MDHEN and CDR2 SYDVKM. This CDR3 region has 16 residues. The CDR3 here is CASSLSLDRNTGELFF. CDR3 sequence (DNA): TGTGCCAGCAGTTTGAGCTTGGACAGAAACACCGGGGAGCTGTTTTTT.

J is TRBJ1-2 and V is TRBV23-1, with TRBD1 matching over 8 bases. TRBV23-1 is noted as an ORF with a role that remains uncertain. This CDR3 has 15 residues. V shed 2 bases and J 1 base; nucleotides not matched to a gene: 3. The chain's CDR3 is CASSQRDRYNYGYTF. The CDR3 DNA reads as TGCGCCAGCAGTCAAAGGGACAGGTATAACTATGGCTACACCTTC.

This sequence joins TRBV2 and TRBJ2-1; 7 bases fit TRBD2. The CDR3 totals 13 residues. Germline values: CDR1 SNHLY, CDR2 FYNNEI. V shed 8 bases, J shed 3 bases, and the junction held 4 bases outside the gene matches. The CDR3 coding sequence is TGTGCCAGCGTGTCTAGCGGCTACAATGAGCAGTTCTTC. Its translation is CASVSSGYNEQFF.

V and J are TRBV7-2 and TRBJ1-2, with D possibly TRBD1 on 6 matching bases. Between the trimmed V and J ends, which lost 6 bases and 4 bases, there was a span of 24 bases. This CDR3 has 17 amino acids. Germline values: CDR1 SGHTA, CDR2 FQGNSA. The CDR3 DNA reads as TGTGCCAGCAGGATGAGACAGGACAGACCAGACGCCTATGGCTACACCTTC. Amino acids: CASRMRQDRPDAYGYTF.